Below, 32 T cell receptor beta chains from the same sample are listed, as sequenced in a study of control samples from healthy donors and cancer patients. Profiling relied on immunoSEQ multiplex PCR, and the TCRdb table lists in-frame clones only, not all of them. The sample lists 120,000 or so clones, roughly 92% occurring once. The sequenced sample was PBMCs. The receptor set was obtained from a man aged 80 or over with head and neck cancer.

The CDR3 DNA is TGTGCCAGCAGCTTCCTTCGGGGTGGGGAGACCCAGTACTTC. It translates to CASSFLRGGETQYF. V and J are TRBV2 and TRBJ2-5, with D tentatively TRBD2 (5 bases). Germline V gene lookup returns CDR1 SNHLY and CDR2 FYNNEI. Trimming shortened V by 6 bases and J by 5 bases, and 16 bases separated the two germline ends. The CDR3 runs 14 residues.

The V gene is TRBV19, the J gene TRBJ2-5; 13 bases map to TRBD2. V shed 4 bases and J 2 bases; nucleotides not matched to a gene: 4. This CDR3 has 16 residues. Germline V gene lookup returns CDR1 LNHDA and CDR2 SQIVND (reference sequence). CDR3 DNA sequence: TGTGCCAGTAGTACGGGACTAGCGGGACGACAAGAGACCCAGTACTTC. Residues: CASSTGLAGRQETQYF. The full variable domain, its missing parts supplied by reference TRBV19 and TRBJ2-5, is DGGITQSPKYLFRKEGQNVTLSCEQNLNHDAMYWYRQDPGQGLRLIYYSQIVNDFQKGDIAEGYSVSREKKESFPLTVTSAQKNPTAFYLCASSTGLAGRQETQYFGPGTRLLVL.

The chain is built from TRBV12-5 and TRBJ1-1; 10 bases match TRBD1. Germline V CDR1 and CDR2: LGHNT, FRNRAP. J lost 4 bases, V lost 1 base, and 6 bases had no gene match. The CDR3 is 16 residues long. The CDR3 nucleotides read TGTGCTAGTGGTTTGGGACAGGGGGCGTTTGGCACTGAAGCTTTCTTT. Protein product: CASGLGQGAFGTEAFF. Looking up the rest from reference TRBV12-5 and TRBJ1-1 gives the full variable domain: DARVTQTPRHKVTEMGQEVTMRCQPILGHNTVFWYRQTMMQGLELLAYFRNRAPLDDSGMPKDRFSAEMPDATLATLKIQPSEPRDSAVYFCASGLGQGAFGTEAFFGQGTRLTVV.

J is TRBJ1-2 and V is TRBV10-3; weak D call: TRBD1 (5 bases). This CDR3 region has 15 residues. The germline CDR1 and CDR2 sequences are ENHRY and SYGVKD. V lost 0 bases and J 7 bases, leaving 15 bases between the germline ends. The CDR3 loop reads CAISESGQGFRGYTF. CDR3 in DNA: TGTGCCATCAGTGAGTCCGGGCAGGGTTTCCGTGGCTACACCTTC.

This rearrangement joins TRBV5-1 to TRBJ1-1; D unresolved. This CDR3 has 14 amino acids. Per the germline V gene, CDR1 is SGHRS and CDR2 is YFSETQ. V lost 3 bases and J 3 bases, leaving 12 bases between the germline ends. CDR3 residues: CASSWVGSDTEAFF. The CDR3 nucleotides are TGCGCCAGCAGCTGGGTGGGCAGCGACACTGAAGCTTTCTTT.

J is TRBJ2-7 and V is TRBV5-4; TRBD1 matches at 11 bases. TRBJ2-5 matches the DNA end more closely, so the J call is doubtful. The germline CDR1 and CDR2 sequences are SGHNT and YYREEE (reference sequence). The CDR3 is 15 residues long. This chain's CDR3 is CASSSRTGGRETQYF. In DNA, the CDR3 is TGTGCCAGCAGCTCACGGACAGGGGGCAGGGAGACCCAGTACTTC.

This chain links TRBV30 with TRBJ2-1; maybe TRBD1 (5 bases). CDR1 and CDR2 from the germline V gene are GTSNPN and SVGIG (reference sequence). Trimming removed 1 base from V and 0 bases from J, with 10 bases in between. CDR3 size: 15 residues. The CDR3 protein is CAWSGAGPSYNEQFF. The CDR3 DNA sequence: TGTGCCTGGAGTGGGGCAGGGCCCTCCTACAATGAGCAGTTCTTC. The entire variable domain, with the rest obtained from reference TRBV30 and TRBJ2-1, is as follows: SQTIHQWPATLVQPVGSPLSLECTVEGTSNPNLYWYRQAAGRGLQLLFYSVGIGQISSEVPQNLSASRPQDRQFILSSKKLLLSDSGFYLCAWSGAGPSYNEQFFGPGTRLTVL.

V is TRBV7-6 and J is TRBJ1-1; D is unclear. Per the germline V gene, CDR1 is SGHVS and CDR2 is FNYEAQ. Deletions cut 3 bases from V and 4 bases from J, with 9 bases between. The CDR3 totals 13 residues. The CDR3 nucleotides are TGTGCCAGCAGCTTCCAAGTTTCCACTGAAGCTTTCTTT. Protein: CASSFQVSTEAFF.

V usage is TRBV5-4 and J usage is TRBJ2-1; TRBD1 aligns across 7 bases. The CDR3 runs to 13 residues. V was pared by 7 bases and J by 8 bases, with 9 bases of the junction left unmatched. Germline CDR1 reads SGHNT; CDR2 reads YYREEE (reference sequence). CDR3 protein: CASRQGMGYEQFF. The CDR3 DNA sequence: TGTGCCAGCCGACAGGGAATGGGGTATGAGCAGTTCTTC.

The chain has TRBV2 and TRBJ1-1; TRBD1 matches at 7 bases. Germline trimming cut 9 bases from V and 2 bases from J; bases unmatched to any gene: 6. Germline values: CDR1 SNHLY, CDR2 FYNNEI. The CDR3 extends over 13 amino acids. CDR3 sequence: CASSQGVNTEAFF. CDR3 bases: TGTGCCAGTAGTCAGGGGGTAAACACTGAAGCTTTCTTT.

This chain joins TRBV5-1 and TRBJ1-1; TRBD1 aligns across 10 bases. The CDR3 sequence is 16 residues long. The germline CDR1 and CDR2 sequences are SGHRS and YFSETQ. The V and J ends lost 4 bases and 8 bases, in that order; junction bases with no gene match: 14. This chain's CDR3 is CASSISGQGSPLEAFF. The DNA for the CDR3 is TGCGCCAGCAGCATATCGGGACAGGGGAGTCCCCTCGAAGCTTTCTTT.

J is TRBJ1-2 and V is TRBV5-8; D ambiguous. Germline-derived CDR1 and CDR2 are SGHTS and YDEGEE. The germline V and J ends were trimmed by 6 bases and 7 bases, with 19 bases remaining between them. The CDR3 runs 14 residues. CDR3: CASTLGWDGVGYTF. The CDR3 region has the DNA TGTGCCAGCACCCTTGGTTGGGATGGGGTTGGCTACACCTTC.

The chain recombines TRBV6-4 with TRBJ2-7, with a weak D call TRBD2 (5 bases). The CDR3 is made up of 13 amino acids. In germline, CDR1 is MRHNA, CDR2 SNTAGT. Trimming left V 2 bases short and J 3 bases short, with 8 bases between. CDR3 coding DNA: TGTGCCAGCAGTGACAGGACTTACTACGAGCAGTACTTC. Its protein product is CASSDRTYYEQYF.

A few counts support this clone. The chain uses TRBV5-1 and TRBJ1-1; D is perhaps TRBD1 (6 bases). CDR3 length: 16 amino acids. Per germline, CDR1 SGHRS and CDR2 YFSETQ. V was shortened by 0 bases and J by 1 base, with 13 bases between the two germline ends. The CDR3 loop reads CASSLVGGRQNTEAFF. The CDR3 region has the DNA TGCGCCAGCAGCTTGGTAGGGGGACGCCAGAACACTGAAGCTTTCTTT.

The rearrangement links TRBV12-3 or TRBV12-4 to TRBJ2-3; D call uncertain. The CDR3 has 12 residues. Trimming cost V 1 base and J 3 bases, with 2 bases left between them. As DNA, the CDR3 is TGTGCCAGCAGTTTAGGTACAGATACGCAGTATTTT. It encodes CASSLGTDTQYF.

The sample holds one count of this clone. J is TRBJ1-4 and V is TRBV15; 7 positions agree with TRBD1. The CDR3 spans 17 residues. The germline gives CDR1 LNHNV, CDR2 YYDKDF (reference sequence). J gave up 3 bases and V 0 bases, and 7 bases lay outside the gene matches. CDR3 amino acids: CATSRDQGGTANEKLFF. The CDR3 DNA reads TGTGCCACCAGCAGAGATCAAGGAGGGACAGCTAATGAAAAACTGTTTTTT.

This chain connects TRBV5-4 to TRBJ1-1; TRBD1 might be the D (6 bases). From germline, CDR1 is SGHNT and CDR2 YYREEE (reference sequence). Deletions cut 4 bases from V and 2 bases from J, with 9 bases between. The CDR3 contains 13 residues. In DNA form, the CDR3 reads TGTGCCAGCAGCGCACAGGGAAACACTGAAGCTTTCTTT. It yields the protein CASSAQGNTEAFF.

The chain joins TRBV30 to TRBJ2-5; D possibly corresponds to TRBD2 (7 bases). The V and J ends lost 5 bases and 4 bases respectively, with 14 bases between them. Germline CDR1 reads GTSNPN; CDR2 reads SVGIG (reference sequence). The CDR3 has 13 residues. CDR3 DNA: TGTGCCTGGGAGGGGGTAGCGGGAGAGACCCAGTACTTC. It specifies CAWEGVAGETQYF.

The CDR3 nucleotides read TGTGCCTGGGGGACAGGGACCAATCAGCCCCAGCATTTT. Protein product: CAWGTGTNQPQHF. The V and J genes are TRBV30 and TRBJ1-5; TRBD1 agrees at 9 bases. This CDR3 has 13 amino acids. Germline CDR1 GTSNPN, CDR2 SVGIG (reference sequence). V shed 5 bases, J shed 3 bases, and the junction held 2 bases outside the gene matches.

The chain combines TRBV19 with TRBJ1-2, with D perhaps TRBD1 (5 bases). Germline assignment: CDR1 LNHDA and CDR2 SQIVND (reference sequence). The V gene lost 5 bases and the J gene lost 13 bases, with 20 bases spanning the gap. The CDR3 sequence is 13 residues long. CDR3 loop: CASSHAQVASSTF. As DNA, the CDR3 is TGTGCCAGTAGTCACGCACAGGTCGCAAGCTCCACCTTC.

The chain employs TRBV12-5 and TRBJ2-3; TRBD1 agrees at 7 bases. The length of the CDR3 is 17 residues. Germline V CDR1 and CDR2: LGHNT, FRNRAP. Losses at the gene ends were 7 bases for V and 4 bases for J; bases not matched to a gene: 17. The CDR3 sequence is CASVDILRQGKPDTQYF. DNA of the CDR3: TGTGCTAGTGTCGACATACTCAGACAGGGTAAACCAGATACGCAGTATTTT.

The DNA for the CDR3 is TGTGCCAGTAGCAACCGGGCGGGTTACAATAATTCACCCCTCCACTTT. It translates to CASSNRAGYNNSPLHF. This chain links TRBV19 with TRBJ1-6; D remains unclear. Germline V CDR1 and CDR2: LNHDA, SQIVND (reference sequence). V dropped 6 bases and J dropped 5 bases, with 17 bases sitting between them. The CDR3 runs to 16 residues. Together with reference TRBV19 and TRBJ1-6, the CDR3 gives the full variable domain: DGGITQSPKYLFRKEGQNVTLSCEQNLNHDAMYWYRQDPGQGLRLIYYSQIVNDFQKGDIAEGYSVSREKKESFPLTVTSAQKNPTAFYLCASSNRAGYNNSPLHFGNGTRLTVT.

The chain combines TRBV28 with TRBJ2-7; TRBD2 matches 8 bases. After removal of 11 bases from V and 2 bases from J, the junction contained 5 bases not matched to a gene. Germline values: CDR1 MDHEN, CDR2 SYDVKM. The CDR3 consists of 12 residues. CDR3 amino acids: CAVLSGAYEQYF. As DNA, the CDR3 is TGTGCCGTTCTTAGCGGGGCCTACGAGCAGTACTTC.

V is TRBV5-6 and J is TRBJ2-1; 12 nucleotides align to TRBD1. The V gene end was trimmed by 2 bases and the J gene end by 8 bases; junction bases not matched to a gene: 8. Germline V gene data show CDR1 as SGHDT and CDR2 as YYEEEE. This CDR3 has 16 amino acids. CDR3 protein: CASSLPGQGARDEQFF. CDR3 sequence (DNA): TGTGCCAGCAGCTTACCGGGACAGGGGGCGAGGGATGAGCAGTTCTTC.

The chain has TRBV7-8 and TRBJ2-2; 8 bases are shared with TRBD1. CDR3 size: 15 residues. The trim removed 5 bases at V and 4 bases at J, leaving 6 bases unmatched. In germline, CDR1 is SGHVS, CDR2 FQNEAQ. This chain's CDR3 is CASSDPQGATGELFF. The DNA for the CDR3 is TGTGCCAGCAGCGACCCCCAGGGGGCCACCGGGGAGCTGTTTTTT.

The chain's CDR3 is CASQEDRNTEAFF. Here the CDR3 DNA reads TGTGCCAGCCAAGAAGACAGAAACACTGAAGCTTTCTTT. The gene calls are TRBV25-1 and TRBJ1-1; D is possibly TRBD1 (5 bases). This CDR3 is 13 amino acids long. The V end lost 8 bases, the J end lost 2 bases, and 12 bases lay between the germline ends. Looked up from germline, CDR1 is MGHDK and CDR2 is SYGVNS.

This chain links TRBV18 with TRBJ2-1, with 13 bases matching TRBD2. The J segment lost 4 bases and the V segment lost 2 bases, leaving 5 bases of the junction unmatched. The CDR3 has 17 residues. Germline loops: CDR1 KGHSH, CDR2 LQKENI. DNA of the CDR3: TGTGCCAGCTCACCAATTCGGACTAGCGGGAGATACAATGAGCAGTTCTTC. Its translation: CASSPIRTSGRYNEQFF.

V usage is TRBV30 and J usage is TRBJ2-5; D perhaps matches TRBD2 (6 bases). The CDR3 is 14 amino acids. CDR1 is GTSNPN and CDR2 is SVGIG in the germline V gene (reference sequence). Between the trimmed V and J ends, which lost 4 bases and 2 bases, there was a span of 14 bases. CDR3 in DNA: TGTGCCTGGAACCCCCTCGGGGGTCAAGAGACCCAGTACTTC. It encodes CAWNPLGGQETQYF.

This sequence joins TRBV5-8 and TRBJ1-2, with TRBD1 matching 10 bases. Losses at the gene ends were 5 bases for V and 8 bases for J; bases not matched to a gene: 6. The germline CDR1 and CDR2 sequences are SGHTS and YDEGEE. The CDR3 consists of 13 residues. CDR3 region: CASRLGTGEGYTF. The DNA of the CDR3 is TGTGCCAGCAGGCTGGGGACAGGGGAGGGCTACACCTTC.

The CDR3 reads CTSSRRAGINNSPLHF. In DNA form, the CDR3 reads TGCACCAGCAGCCGGCGGGCAGGTATTAATAATTCACCCCTCCACTTT. This chain connects TRBV1 to TRBJ1-6. TRBV1 is marked as a pseudogene. The CDR3 length is 16 residues.

The chain joins TRBV7-9 to TRBJ2-7; D may be TRBD1 or TRBD2 (5 bases each). CDR1 and CDR2 (germline): SEHNR, FQNEAQ (reference sequence). V gave up 5 bases and J gave up 3 bases, with 17 bases separating them. CDR3 length: 15 amino acids. The CDR3, as DNA: TGTGCCAGCAGCCTTGGGGGTATTGGAGGCTACGAGCAGTACTTC. It codes for CASSLGGIGGYEQYF.

Here the CDR3 reads CAWSVYPPEKLFF. Here the CDR3 DNA reads TGTGCCTGGAGTGTCTACCCACCCGAGAAACTGTTTTTT. The chain links TRBV30 to TRBJ1-4; D is undetermined. This CDR3 is 13 amino acids long. The ends were cut back, 0 bases at V and 11 bases at J, with 13 bases in the middle. From germline, CDR1 is GTSNPN and CDR2 SVGIG (reference sequence).